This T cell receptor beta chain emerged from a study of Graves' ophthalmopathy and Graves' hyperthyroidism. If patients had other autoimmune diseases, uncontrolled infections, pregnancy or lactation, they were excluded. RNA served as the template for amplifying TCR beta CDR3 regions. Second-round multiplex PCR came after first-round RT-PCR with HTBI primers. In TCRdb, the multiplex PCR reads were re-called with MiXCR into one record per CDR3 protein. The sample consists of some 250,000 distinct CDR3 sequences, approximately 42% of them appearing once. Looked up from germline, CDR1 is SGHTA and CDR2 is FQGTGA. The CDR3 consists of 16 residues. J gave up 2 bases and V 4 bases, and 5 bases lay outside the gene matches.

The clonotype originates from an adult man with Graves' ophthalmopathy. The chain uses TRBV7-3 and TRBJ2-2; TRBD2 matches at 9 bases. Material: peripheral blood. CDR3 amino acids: CASSSAGGTNTGELFF. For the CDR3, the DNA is TGTGCCAGCAGCTCCGCGGGGGGGACCAACACCGGGGAGCTGTTTTTT.